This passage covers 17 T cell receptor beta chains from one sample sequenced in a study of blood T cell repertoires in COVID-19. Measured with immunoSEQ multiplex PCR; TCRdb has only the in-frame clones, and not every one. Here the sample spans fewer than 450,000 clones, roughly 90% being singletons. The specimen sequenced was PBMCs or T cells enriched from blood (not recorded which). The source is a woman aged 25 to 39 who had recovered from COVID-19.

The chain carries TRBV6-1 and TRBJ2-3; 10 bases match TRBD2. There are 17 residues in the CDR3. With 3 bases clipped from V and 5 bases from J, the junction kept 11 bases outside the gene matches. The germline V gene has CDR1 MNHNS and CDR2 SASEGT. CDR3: CASSDLSGGGFGDTQYF. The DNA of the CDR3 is TGTGCCAGCAGTGACTTAAGCGGGGGGGGATTTGGAGATACGCAGTATTTT.

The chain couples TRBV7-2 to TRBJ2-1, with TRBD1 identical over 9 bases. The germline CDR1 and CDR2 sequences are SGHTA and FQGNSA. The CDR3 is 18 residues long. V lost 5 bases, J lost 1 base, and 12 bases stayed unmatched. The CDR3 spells CASSLARTGVSSYNEQFF. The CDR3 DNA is TGTGCCAGCAGCCTCGCTCGGACAGGGGTAAGTTCCTACAATGAGCAGTTCTTC.

The CDR3 loop reads CASSLDRGGNQPQHF. CDR3 in DNA: TGTGCCAGCAGCTTAGACAGGGGGGGCAATCAGCCCCAGCATTTT. The V gene is TRBV7-2, the J gene TRBJ1-5, with TRBD1 identical over 8 bases. Losses at the gene ends were 1 base for V and 2 bases for J; bases not matched to a gene: 1. Germline V gives CDR1 SGHTA, CDR2 FQGNSA. This CDR3 comprises 15 residues. Variable domain in full (rest from reference TRBV7-2 and TRBJ1-5): GAGVSQSPSNKVTEKGKDVELRCDPISGHTALYWYRQSLGQGLEFLIYFQGNSAPDKSGLPSDRFSAERTGGSVSTLTIQRTQQEDSAVYLCASSLDRGGNQPQHFGDGTRLSIL.

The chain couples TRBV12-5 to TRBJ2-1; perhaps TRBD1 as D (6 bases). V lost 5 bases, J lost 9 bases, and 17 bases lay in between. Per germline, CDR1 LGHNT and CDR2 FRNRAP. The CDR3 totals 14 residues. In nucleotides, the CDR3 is TGTGCTAGTGGTACAAACAGGGTTTGGAGTGAGCAGTTCTTC. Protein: CASGTNRVWSEQFF.

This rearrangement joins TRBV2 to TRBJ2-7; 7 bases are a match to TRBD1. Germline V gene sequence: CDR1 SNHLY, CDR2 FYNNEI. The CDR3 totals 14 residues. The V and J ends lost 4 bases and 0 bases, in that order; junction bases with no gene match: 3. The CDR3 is CASSVTGNSYEQYF. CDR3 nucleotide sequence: TGTGCCAGCAGTGTGACAGGGAACTCCTACGAGCAGTACTTC.

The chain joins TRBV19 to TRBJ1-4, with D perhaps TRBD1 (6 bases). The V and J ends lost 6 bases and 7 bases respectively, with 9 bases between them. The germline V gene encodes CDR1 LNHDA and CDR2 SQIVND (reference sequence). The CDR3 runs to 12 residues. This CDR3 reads CASRPRGEKLFF. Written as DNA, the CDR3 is TGTGCCAGTAGGCCCAGGGGTGAAAAACTGTTTTTT.

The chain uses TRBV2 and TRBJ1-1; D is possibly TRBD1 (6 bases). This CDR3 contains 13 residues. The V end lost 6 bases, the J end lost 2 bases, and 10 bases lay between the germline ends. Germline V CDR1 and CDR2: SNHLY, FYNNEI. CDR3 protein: CASRWTDNTEAFF. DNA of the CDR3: TGTGCCAGCAGGTGGACAGATAACACTGAAGCTTTCTTT.

The CDR3 DNA sequence: TGCGCCAGCAGCCAAGAAGGGCCAGGGCAGGGGGCGAGTGATCGGCTGTTTTTT. This translates into CASSQEGPGQGASDRLFF. This rearrangement joins TRBV4-3 to TRBJ2-2; 8 bases agree with TRBD1. The CDR3 contains 18 residues. Per the germline V gene, CDR1 is LGHNA and CDR2 is YSLEER. V lost 0 bases and J lost 13; bases outside the gene matches: 19.

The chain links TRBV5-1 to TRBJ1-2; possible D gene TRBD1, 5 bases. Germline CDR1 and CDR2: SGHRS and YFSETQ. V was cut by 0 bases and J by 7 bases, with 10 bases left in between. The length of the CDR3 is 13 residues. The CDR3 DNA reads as TGCGCCAGCAGCTTGGCCCCAGGGTCTGGCTACACCTTC. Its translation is CASSLAPGSGYTF.

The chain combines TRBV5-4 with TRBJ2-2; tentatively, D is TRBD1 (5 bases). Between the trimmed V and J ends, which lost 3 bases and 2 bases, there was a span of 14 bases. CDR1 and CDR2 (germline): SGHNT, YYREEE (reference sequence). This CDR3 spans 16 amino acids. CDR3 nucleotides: TGTGCCAGCAGCTCGGCTATGACAGCTAACACCGGGGAGCTGTTTTTT. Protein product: CASSSAMTANTGELFF.

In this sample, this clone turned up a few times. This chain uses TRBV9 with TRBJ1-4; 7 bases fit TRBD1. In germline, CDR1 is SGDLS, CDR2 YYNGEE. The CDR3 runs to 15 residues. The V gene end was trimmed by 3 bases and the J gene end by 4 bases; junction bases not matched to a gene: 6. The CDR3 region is CASSATGQLNEKLFF. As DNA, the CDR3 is TGTGCCAGCAGCGCGACGGGACAGCTTAATGAAAAACTGTTTTTT.

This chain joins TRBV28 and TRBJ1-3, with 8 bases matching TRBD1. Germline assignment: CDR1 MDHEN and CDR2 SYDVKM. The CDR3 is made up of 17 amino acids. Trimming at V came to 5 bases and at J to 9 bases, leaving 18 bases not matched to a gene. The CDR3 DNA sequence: TGTGCCAGCAGTCCCCGGAAGACAGGGGCCCCTCGCGGCACCATATATTTT. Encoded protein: CASSPRKTGAPRGTIYF.

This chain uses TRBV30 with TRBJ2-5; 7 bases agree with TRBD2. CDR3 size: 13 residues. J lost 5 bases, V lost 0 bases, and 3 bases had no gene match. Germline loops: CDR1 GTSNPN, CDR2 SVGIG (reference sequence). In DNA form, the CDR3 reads TGTGCCTGGAGTGTAGTCGGGGGGGAGACCCAGTACTTC. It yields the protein CAWSVVGGETQYF.

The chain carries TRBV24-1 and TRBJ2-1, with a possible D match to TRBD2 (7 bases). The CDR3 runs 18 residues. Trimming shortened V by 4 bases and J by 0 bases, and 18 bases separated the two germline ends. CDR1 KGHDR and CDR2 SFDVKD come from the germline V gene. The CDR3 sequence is CATSENMGRGSSYNEQFF. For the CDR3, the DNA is TGTGCCACCAGTGAAAATATGGGGAGGGGGAGCTCCTACAATGAGCAGTTCTTC.

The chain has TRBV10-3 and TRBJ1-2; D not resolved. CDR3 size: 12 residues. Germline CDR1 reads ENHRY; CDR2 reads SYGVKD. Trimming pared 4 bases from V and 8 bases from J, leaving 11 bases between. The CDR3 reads CAISGDSGGYTF. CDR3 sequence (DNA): TGTGCCATCAGTGGAGATTCGGGAGGCTACACCTTC.

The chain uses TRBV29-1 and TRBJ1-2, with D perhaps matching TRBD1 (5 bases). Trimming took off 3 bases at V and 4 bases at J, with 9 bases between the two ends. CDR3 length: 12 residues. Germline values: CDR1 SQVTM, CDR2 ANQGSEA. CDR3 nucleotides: TGCAGCGTTGAGTCAGGGCGCTATGGCTACACCTTC. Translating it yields CSVESGRYGYTF.

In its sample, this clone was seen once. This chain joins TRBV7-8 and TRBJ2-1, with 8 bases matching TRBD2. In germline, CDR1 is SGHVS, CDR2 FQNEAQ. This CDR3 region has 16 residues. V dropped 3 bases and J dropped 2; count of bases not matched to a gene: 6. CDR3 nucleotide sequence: TGTGCCAGCAGCTTGGTTCGCGGGAGGACCTACAATGAGCAGTTCTTC. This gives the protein CASSLVRGRTYNEQFF.